This passage covers 13 T cell receptor beta chains from one sample sequenced in a study of blood T cell repertoires in COVID-19. Some clones are missing from TCRdb's copy, which holds only in-frame ones; the method was immunoSEQ multiplex PCR. This sample has under 55,000 clones, with around 80% found just once. The sequenced sample consisted of peripheral blood. The receptors shown here come from a human donor in a cohort sampled during active COVID-19.

V is TRBV28 and J is TRBJ2-7, with 9 nucleotides matching TRBD1. Germline V gene sequence: CDR1 MDHEN, CDR2 SYDVKM. Germline trimming cut 4 bases from V and 1 base from J; bases unmatched to any gene: 5. The CDR3 loop spans 15 amino acids. The CDR3 DNA is TGTGCCAGCAGTTCGACAGGGGGATTTTCCTACGAGCAGTACTTC. It translates to CASSSTGGFSYEQYF. The full variable domain, in which reference TRBV28 and TRBJ2-7 provide the parts outside the CDR3, is DVKVTQSSRYLVKRTGEKVFLECVQDMDHENMFWYRQDPGLGLRLIYFSYDVKMKEKGDIPEGYSVSREKKERFSLILESASTNQTSMYLCASSSTGGFSYEQYFGPGTRLTVT.

The J gene is TRBJ1-6, the V gene TRBV7-9, with unresolved D. The CDR3 has 12 residues. Germline CDR1 and CDR2: SEHNR and FQNEAQ (reference sequence). V was pared by 1 base and J by 10 bases, with 5 bases between. Here the CDR3 DNA reads TGTGCCAGCAGCTTAGGAGAATCACCCCTCCACTTT. Residues: CASSLGESPLHF.

The chain couples TRBV6-5 to TRBJ2-2; a possible D gene is TRBD2 (6 bases). The CDR3 is 13 residues long. Trimming took 7 bases from V and 6 from J, leaving 12 bases between them. CDR1 MNHEY and CDR2 SVGAGI come from the germline V gene. Here the CDR3 DNA reads TGTGCCAGCAACCCTGCGGGACCCGGGGAGCTGTTTTTT. This gives the protein CASNPAGPGELFF.

This clone has a handful of counts. The chain has TRBV5-1 and TRBJ2-7; 7 positions agree with TRBD2. The CDR3 has 14 amino acids. The germline V gene has CDR1 SGHRS and CDR2 YFSETQ. The J segment lost 5 bases and the V segment lost 1 base, leaving 6 bases of the junction unmatched. The CDR3 sequence: CASSLYREAHEQYF. The CDR3 bases are TGCGCCAGCAGCTTGTATCGGGAGGCCCACGAGCAGTACTTC.

J is TRBJ2-1 and V is TRBV27, with 9 bases aligning to TRBD1. Per germline, CDR1 MNHEY and CDR2 SMNVEV (reference sequence). The length of the CDR3 is 15 residues. V gave up 6 bases and J gave up 3 bases; unmatched junction bases: 6. The CDR3, as DNA: TGTGCCAGCAGATTGCGACAGGGGGGCTACAATGAGCAGTTCTTC. This gives the protein CASRLRQGGYNEQFF.

This chain joins TRBV7-9 and TRBJ2-5, with 9 positions matching TRBD1. V gave up 5 bases and J gave up 4 bases; unmatched junction bases: 14. Germline CDR1 reads SEHNR; CDR2 reads FQNEAQ (reference sequence). CDR3 length: 17 residues. The CDR3 DNA reads TGTGCCAGCAGCCCGACCGGGACAGGGTTTTTTCGAGAGACCCAGTACTTC. Protein sequence: CASSPTGTGFFRETQYF.

The chain links TRBV5-1 to TRBJ1-2; D is possibly TRBD1 (6 bases). The CDR3 totals 15 residues. The V end lost 4 bases, the J end lost 3 bases, and 16 bases lay between the germline ends. Germline V CDR1 and CDR2: SGHRS, YFSETQ. CDR3 DNA: TGCGCCAGCAGCCCGGATGGGGCAGGGGACTATGGCTACACCTTC. Protein: CASSPDGAGDYGYTF.

The chain employs TRBV7-3 and TRBJ2-3, with D possibly TRBD1 on 5 matching bases. Germline-derived CDR1 and CDR2 are SGHTA and FQGTGA. This CDR3 comprises 14 residues. Trimming took 3 bases from V and 2 from J, leaving 9 bases between them. CDR3 in amino acids: CASSFLGDTDTQYF. DNA for the CDR3: TGTGCCAGCAGCTTTTTAGGGGACACAGATACGCAGTATTTT.

Of note for this clone: Relative to the germline gene, one junction end is altered; a read error may explain this. The chain combines TRBV24-1 with TRBJ1-1, with 8 bases fitting TRBD1. CDR1 is KGHDR, CDR2 SFDVKD, per germline. This CDR3 contains 11 residues. As DNA, the CDR3 is TGTGCCACCGGGCAGGGGGCGAGACAGGTCTTT. Translating gives CATGQGARQVF.

J is TRBJ2-7 and V is TRBV3-1 (or the pseudogene TRBV3-2); 8 nucleotides match TRBD2. V trimming: 4 bases; J trimming: 7 bases; junction bases outside the gene matches: 9. Germline assignment: CDR1 LGHDT and CDR2 YNNKEL (reference sequence). The CDR3 runs 14 residues. The CDR3 nucleotides are TGTGCCAGCAGCCCAGGGACTAGTCGCTTGGAGCAGTACTTC. Translating gives CASSPGTSRLEQYF.

The chain uses TRBV28 and TRBJ1-1; maybe TRBD1 (6 bases). V shed 7 bases and J shed 8 bases, with 14 bases lying between them. The germline gives CDR1 MDHEN, CDR2 SYDVKM. The CDR3 loop spans 12 amino acids. The chain's CDR3 is CASNTYRVEAFF. Written as DNA, the CDR3 is TGTGCCAGCAACACATACAGGGTAGAAGCTTTCTTT.

The chain joins TRBV5-1 to TRBJ2-1; D remains ambiguous. This CDR3 contains 16 residues. V was cut by 1 base and J by 0 bases, with 11 bases left in between. Germline CDR1 reads SGHRS; CDR2 reads YFSETQ. The CDR3 sequence is CASSLRPSSSYNEQFF. CDR3 DNA: TGCGCCAGCAGCTTGAGGCCTTCTAGCTCCTACAATGAGCAGTTCTTC.

The rearrangement joins TRBV28 to TRBJ1-1; tentative D call: TRBD1 (6 bases). Trimming removed 7 bases at V and 11 bases at J, with 20 bases between. Looked up from germline, CDR1 is MDHEN and CDR2 is SYDVKM. This CDR3 region has 13 residues. The CDR3: CASTVRGGARAFF. The CDR3 nucleotides read TGTGCCAGCACTGTTAGGGGGGGCGCGAGGGCTTTCTTT.